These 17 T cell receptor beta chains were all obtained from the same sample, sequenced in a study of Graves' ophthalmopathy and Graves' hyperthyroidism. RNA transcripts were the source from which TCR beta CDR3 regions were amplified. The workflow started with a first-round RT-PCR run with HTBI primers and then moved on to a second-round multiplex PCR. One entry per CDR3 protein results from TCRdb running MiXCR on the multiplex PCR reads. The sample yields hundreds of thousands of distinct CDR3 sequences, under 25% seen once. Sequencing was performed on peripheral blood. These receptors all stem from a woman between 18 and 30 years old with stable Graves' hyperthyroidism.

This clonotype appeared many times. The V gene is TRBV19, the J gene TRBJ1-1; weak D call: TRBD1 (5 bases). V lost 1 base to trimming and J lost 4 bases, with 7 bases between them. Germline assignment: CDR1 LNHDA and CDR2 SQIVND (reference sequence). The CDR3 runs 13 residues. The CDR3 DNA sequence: TGTGCCAGTAGTATAGGCGGGGGCACTGAAGCTTTCTTT. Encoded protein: CASSIGGGTEAFF.

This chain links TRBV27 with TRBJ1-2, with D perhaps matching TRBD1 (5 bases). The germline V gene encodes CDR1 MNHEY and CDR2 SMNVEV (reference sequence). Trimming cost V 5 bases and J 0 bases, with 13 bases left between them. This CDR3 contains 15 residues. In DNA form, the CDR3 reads TGTGCCAGCAGTCCCCGCAGGACAACTAACTATGGCTACACCTTC. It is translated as CASSPRRTTNYGYTF.

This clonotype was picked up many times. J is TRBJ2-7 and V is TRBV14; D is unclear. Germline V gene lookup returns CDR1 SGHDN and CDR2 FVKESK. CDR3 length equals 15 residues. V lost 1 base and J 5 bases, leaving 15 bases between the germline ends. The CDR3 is CASSQVLGIVHEQYF. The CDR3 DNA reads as TGTGCCAGCAGCCAAGTTCTTGGAATAGTCCACGAGCAGTACTTC.

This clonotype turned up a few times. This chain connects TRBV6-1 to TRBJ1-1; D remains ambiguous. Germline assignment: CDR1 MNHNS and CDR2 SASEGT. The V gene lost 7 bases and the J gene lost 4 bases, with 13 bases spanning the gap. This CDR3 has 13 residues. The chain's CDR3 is CASIRVWGTEAFF. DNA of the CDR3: TGTGCCAGCATCCGAGTTTGGGGCACTGAAGCTTTCTTT.

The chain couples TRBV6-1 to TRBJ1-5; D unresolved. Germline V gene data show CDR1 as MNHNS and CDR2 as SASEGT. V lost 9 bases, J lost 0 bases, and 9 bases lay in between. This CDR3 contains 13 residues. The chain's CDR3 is CASRSYSNQPQHF. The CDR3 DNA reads TGTGCCAGTAGGTCCTATAGCAATCAGCCCCAGCATTTT.

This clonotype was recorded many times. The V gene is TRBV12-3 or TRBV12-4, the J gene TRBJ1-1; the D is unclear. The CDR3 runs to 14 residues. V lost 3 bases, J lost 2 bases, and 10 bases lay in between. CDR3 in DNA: TGTGCCAGCAGTTTTAATTCAGGTAACACTGAAGCTTTCTTT. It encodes CASSFNSGNTEAFF.

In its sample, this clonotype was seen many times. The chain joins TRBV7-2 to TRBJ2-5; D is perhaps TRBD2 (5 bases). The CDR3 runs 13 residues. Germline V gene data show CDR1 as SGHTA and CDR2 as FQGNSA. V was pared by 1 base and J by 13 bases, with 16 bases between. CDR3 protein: CASSLEEDGEGYF. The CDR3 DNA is TGTGCCAGCAGCTTAGAGGAGGACGGCGAAGGGTACTTC.

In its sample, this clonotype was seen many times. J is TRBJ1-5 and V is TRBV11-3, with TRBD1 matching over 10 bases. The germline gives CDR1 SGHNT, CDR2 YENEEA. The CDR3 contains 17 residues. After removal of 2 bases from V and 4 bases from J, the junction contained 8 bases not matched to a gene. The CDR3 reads CASSLFRGTGANQPQHF. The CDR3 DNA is TGTGCCAGCAGCTTATTCCGGGGGACAGGGGCTAATCAGCCCCAGCATTTT.

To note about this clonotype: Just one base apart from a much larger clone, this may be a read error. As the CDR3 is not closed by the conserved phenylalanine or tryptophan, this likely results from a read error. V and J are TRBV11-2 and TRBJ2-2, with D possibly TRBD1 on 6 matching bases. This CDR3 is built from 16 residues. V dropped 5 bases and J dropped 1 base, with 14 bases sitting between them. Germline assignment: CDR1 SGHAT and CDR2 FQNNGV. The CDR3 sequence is CASSPLRGMNTGELFV. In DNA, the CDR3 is TGTGCCAGCAGCCCACTAAGGGGGATGAACACCGGGGAGCTGTTTGTT.

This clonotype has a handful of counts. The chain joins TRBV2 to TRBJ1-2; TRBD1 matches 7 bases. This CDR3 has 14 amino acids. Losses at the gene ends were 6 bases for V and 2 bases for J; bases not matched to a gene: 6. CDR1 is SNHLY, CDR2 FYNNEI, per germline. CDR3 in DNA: TGTGCCAGCAGAATGACAGGGATCAACTATGGCTACACCTTC. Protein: CASRMTGINYGYTF.

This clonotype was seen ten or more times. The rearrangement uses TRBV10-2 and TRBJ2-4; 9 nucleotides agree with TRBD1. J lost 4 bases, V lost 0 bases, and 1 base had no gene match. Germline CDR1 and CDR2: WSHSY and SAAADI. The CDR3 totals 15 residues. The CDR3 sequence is CASSESGQGKNIQYF. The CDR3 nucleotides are TGCGCCAGCAGTGAGTCGGGACAGGGAAAAAACATTCAGTACTTC.

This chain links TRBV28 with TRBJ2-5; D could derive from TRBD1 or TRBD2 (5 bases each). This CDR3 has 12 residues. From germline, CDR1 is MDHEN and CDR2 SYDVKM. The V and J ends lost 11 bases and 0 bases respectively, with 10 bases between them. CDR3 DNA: TGTGCCGGGGGACCGGACCAAGAGACCCAGTACTTC. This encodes CAGGPDQETQYF.

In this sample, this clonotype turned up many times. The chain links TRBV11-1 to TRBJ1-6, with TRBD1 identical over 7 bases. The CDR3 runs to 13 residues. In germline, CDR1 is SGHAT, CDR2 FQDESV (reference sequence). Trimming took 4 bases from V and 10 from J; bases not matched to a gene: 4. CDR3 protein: CASSSARGSPLHF. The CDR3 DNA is TGTGCCAGCAGCTCGGCCAGGGGGTCACCCCTCCACTTT.

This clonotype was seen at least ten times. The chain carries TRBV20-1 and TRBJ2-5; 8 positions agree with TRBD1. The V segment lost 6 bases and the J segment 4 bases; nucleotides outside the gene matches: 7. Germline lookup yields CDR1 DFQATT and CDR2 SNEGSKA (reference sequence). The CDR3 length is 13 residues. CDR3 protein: CSARGQVVETQYF. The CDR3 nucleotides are TGCAGTGCGCGGGGACAGGTGGTAGAGACCCAGTACTTC.

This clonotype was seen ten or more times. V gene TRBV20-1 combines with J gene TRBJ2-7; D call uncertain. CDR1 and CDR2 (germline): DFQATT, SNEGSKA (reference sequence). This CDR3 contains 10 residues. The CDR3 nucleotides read TGCAGCGCGAGCGACTACGAGCAGTACTTC. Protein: CSASDYEQYF.

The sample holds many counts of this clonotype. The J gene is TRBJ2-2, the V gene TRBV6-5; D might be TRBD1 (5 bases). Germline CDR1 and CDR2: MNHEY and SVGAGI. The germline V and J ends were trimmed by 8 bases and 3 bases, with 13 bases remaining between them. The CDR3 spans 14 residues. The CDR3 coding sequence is TGTGCCAGCGGCGGCAGGGCGCACACCGGGGAGCTGTTTTTT. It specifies CASGGRAHTGELFF.

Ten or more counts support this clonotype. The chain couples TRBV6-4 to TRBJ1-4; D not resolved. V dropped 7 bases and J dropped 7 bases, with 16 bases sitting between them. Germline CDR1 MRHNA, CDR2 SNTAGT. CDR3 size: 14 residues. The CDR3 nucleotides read TGTGCCAGCACCCGGACTTCGGAGGCTGAAAAACTGTTTTTT. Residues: CASTRTSEAEKLFF.